Below, 25 T cell receptor beta chains from the same sample are listed, as sequenced in a study of neurological immune-mediated disorders. Using its own MiXCR run on the 5' RACE reads, TCRdb lists one record per CDR3 protein. The table has under 30,000 distinct CDR3 sequences, around 15% seen once. The sequenced material came from PBMCs. These receptors came from a woman between 40 and 50 years old with HTLV-1-associated myelopathy (HAM/TSP).

This chain joins TRBV29-1 and TRBJ2-5; D possibly corresponds to TRBD1 (5 bases). Per germline, CDR1 SQVTM and CDR2 ANQGSEA. This CDR3 comprises 11 residues. Trimming took off 3 bases at V and 9 bases at J, with 11 bases between the two ends. For the CDR3, the DNA is TGCAGCGTTGAGTGGGGCCCCTCCCAGTACTTC. Translating it yields CSVEWGPSQYF.

Ten or more counts support this clonotype. The gene calls are TRBV12-3 or TRBV12-4 and TRBJ2-7, with D unresolved. V was shortened by 0 bases and J by 4 bases, with 10 bases between the two germline ends. The CDR3 is 14 residues long. The CDR3 DNA reads TGTGCCAGCAGTTTAGCGCCGGACGGATACGAGCAGTACTTC. Amino acid sequence: CASSLAPDGYEQYF.

Of note for this clonotype: At one of its ends the junction is not consistent with the germline gene, which may arise from a read error. The chain recombines TRBV14 with TRBJ2-3; D gene uncertain. The CDR3 is 14 amino acids. Per germline, CDR1 SGHDN and CDR2 FVKESK. The CDR3 is CSSSQEVSTYTQYF. The DNA for the CDR3 is TGTTCCAGCAGCCAAGAGGTCTCCACATATACGCAGTATTTT.

This clonotype was counted many times. The chain carries TRBV20-1 and TRBJ1-2, with a possible D match to TRBD1 (5 bases). Trimming pared 3 bases from V and 4 bases from J, leaving 12 bases between. The CDR3 is 13 residues long. Per the germline V gene, CDR1 is DFQATT and CDR2 is SNEGSKA (reference sequence). CDR3 region: CSASELTGYGYTF. CDR3 DNA sequence: TGCAGTGCTAGCGAACTCACAGGCTATGGCTACACCTTC.

There are many counts of this clonotype. J is TRBJ2-2 and V is TRBV24-1; 13 bases fit TRBD2. The V gene's germline CDR1 is KGHDR and CDR2 SFDVKD. Losses at the gene ends were 3 bases for V and 7 bases for J; bases not matched to a gene: 7. CDR3 length equals 17 residues. CDR3 in amino acids: CATSDPTSGGANGELFF. CDR3 DNA sequence: TGTGCCACCAGTGATCCCACTAGCGGGGGGGCCAACGGGGAGCTGTTTTTT.

This clonotype has just a few counts. The chain is built from TRBV7-2 and TRBJ1-5, with 11 bases identical to TRBD1. CDR3 length equals 16 residues. The germline V gene has CDR1 SGHTA and CDR2 FQGNSA. V lost 1 base to trimming and J lost 6 bases; unmatched junction nucleotides: 5. The CDR3 protein is CASSLGGQGGGQPQHF. CDR3 in DNA: TGTGCCAGCAGCTTAGGGGGACAGGGGGGTGGTCAGCCCCAGCATTTT.

This clonotype was detected ten times or more. This chain connects TRBV6-2 or TRBV6-3 to TRBJ2-3; D unresolved. CDR1 and CDR2 from the germline V gene are MNHEY and SVGEGT. V dropped 2 bases and J dropped 2 bases, with 11 bases sitting between them. The CDR3 runs 15 residues. The DNA of the CDR3 is TGTGCCAGCAGTTACGACTCGCAGAACACAGATACGCAGTATTTT. Protein sequence: CASSYDSQNTDTQYF.

The chain employs TRBV6-1 and TRBJ1-3; D may be TRBD1 (5 bases). V was shortened by 7 bases and J by 0 bases, with 10 bases between the two germline ends. Germline CDR1 is MNHNS and CDR2 is SASEGT. This CDR3 has 14 amino acids. The CDR3 DNA is TGTGCCAGCACACTGGGGGGCTCTGGAAACACCATATATTTT. Protein product: CASTLGGSGNTIYF.

This clonotype was counted many times. The gene calls are TRBV28 and TRBJ2-6; D unresolved. Trimming cost V 6 bases and J 5 bases, with 5 bases left between them. From germline, CDR1 is MDHEN and CDR2 SYDVKM. The CDR3 has 12 residues. The CDR3 DNA is TGTGCCAGCAGGGGAAGGGCCAACGTCCTGACTTTC. As protein: CASRGRANVLTF. Complete variable domain (other parts from reference TRBV28 and TRBJ2-6): DVKVTQSSRYLVKRTGEKVFLECVQDMDHENMFWYRQDPGLGLRLIYFSYDVKMKEKGDIPEGYSVSREKKERFSLILESASTNQTSMYLCASRGRANVLTFGAGSRLTVL.

On this clonotype itself: Being one base from a much bigger clone, this may be a read error. The chain employs TRBV28 and TRBJ2-1; TRBD2 aligns across 10 bases. The J segment lost 9 bases and the V segment lost 4 bases, leaving 9 bases of the junction unmatched. The CDR3 consists of 15 residues. Germline V lookup: CDR1 MDHEN, CDR2 SYDVKM. The CDR3 nucleotides are TGTGCCAGCAGTTCACTAGCGGGGAACAACAGTGAGCAGTTCTTC. Its protein is CASSSLAGNNSEQFF.

The sample holds many counts of this clonotype. The chain couples TRBV27 to TRBJ1-4, with D unresolved. This CDR3 has 15 amino acids. In germline, CDR1 is MNHEY, CDR2 SMNVEV (reference sequence). Trimming took off 6 bases at V and 8 bases at J, with 19 bases between the two ends. The CDR3 nucleotides are TGTGCCAGCAGCGAGAGCAAGGGTGTTGGCGAAAAACTGTTTTTT. Translating gives CASSESKGVGEKLFF.

This clonotype was recorded many times. The chain recombines TRBV20-1 with TRBJ2-5, with D hard to call. The CDR3 consists of 13 residues. From germline, CDR1 is DFQATT and CDR2 SNEGSKA (reference sequence). The V and J ends lost 0 bases and 0 bases respectively, with 5 bases between them. CDR3 sequence: CSARDGNQETQYF. The CDR3 DNA is TGCAGTGCTAGAGACGGTAACCAAGAGACCCAGTACTTC.

This clonotype occurred many times. This chain links TRBV5-1 with TRBJ2-2, with D tentatively TRBD1 or TRBD2 (5 bases each). CDR1 is SGHRS and CDR2 is YFSETQ in the germline V gene. The germline V and J ends were trimmed by 0 bases and 4 bases, with 10 bases remaining between them. The CDR3 runs 15 residues. This CDR3 reads CASSLAGPVTGELFF. The CDR3 DNA is TGCGCCAGCAGCTTGGCGGGGCCGGTCACCGGGGAGCTGTTTTTT. The whole variable domain, filled in from reference TRBV5-1 and TRBJ2-2, reads KAGVTQTPRYLIKTRGQQVTLSCSPISGHRSVSWYQQTPGQGLQFLFEYFSETQRNKGNFPGRFSGRQFSNSRSEMNVSTLELGDSALYLCASSLAGPVTGELFFGEGSRLTVL.

This clonotype was counted ten times or more. This chain connects TRBV6-6 to TRBJ2-5, with D perhaps matching TRBD2 (6 bases). Per germline, CDR1 MNHNY and CDR2 SVGAGI (reference sequence). The CDR3 has 16 amino acids. V lost 5 bases to trimming and J lost 0 bases, with 16 bases between them. CDR3 region: CASSTAGTQYQETQYF. CDR3 nucleotides: TGTGCCAGCAGTACGGCCGGGACTCAGTACCAAGAGACCCAGTACTTC.

This clonotype has a count of ten or more. The chain uses TRBV7-9 and TRBJ1-5; 7 nucleotides align to TRBD1. The CDR3 is made up of 14 amino acids. After removal of 5 bases from V and 0 bases from J, the junction contained 1 base not matched to a gene. Germline CDR1 and CDR2: SEHNR and FQNEAQ (reference sequence). The CDR3 DNA is TGTGCCAGCAGCGGACAGGATAGCAATCAGCCCCAGCATTTT. Encoded protein: CASSGQDSNQPQHF.

This clonotype was observed at least ten times. The V and J genes are TRBV5-8 and TRBJ2-1, with 9 positions matching TRBD2. The J segment lost 5 bases and the V segment lost 2 bases, leaving 11 bases of the junction unmatched. The germline V gene has CDR1 SGHTS and CDR2 YDEGEE. This CDR3 region has 17 residues. This chain's CDR3 is CASSFFQASGANNEQFF. In DNA, the CDR3 is TGTGCCAGCAGCTTTTTCCAGGCTAGCGGGGCTAACAATGAGCAGTTCTTC.

This clonotype showed up many times. The J gene is TRBJ1-3, the V gene TRBV5-1, with 8 positions matching TRBD1. This CDR3 has 16 amino acids. V shed 0 bases, J shed 2 bases, and the junction held 4 bases outside the gene matches. Germline V gives CDR1 SGHRS, CDR2 YFSETQ. CDR3 DNA: TGCGCCAGCAGCTTGGTGGACAGGGAGACTGGAAACACCATATATTTT. Translating it yields CASSLVDRETGNTIYF.

This clonotype was counted ten times or more. The chain employs TRBV5-1 and TRBJ2-5; tentatively, D is TRBD2 (5 bases). V was trimmed by 4 bases and J by 3 bases, leaving 19 bases between them. The CDR3 extends over 16 amino acids. Germline CDR1 reads SGHRS; CDR2 reads YFSETQ. The CDR3 DNA reads as TGCGCCAGCAGCGGACGATCTACTAGTGGTGAAGAGACCCAGTACTTC. Residues: CASSGRSTSGEETQYF.

This clonotype was seen repeatedly, ten times or more. The genes are TRBV12-3 or TRBV12-4 and TRBJ2-7, with D possibly TRBD1 on 6 matching bases. The CDR3 spans 14 residues. V was clipped by 7 bases and J by 1 base, with 14 bases between them. CDR3 nucleotide sequence: TGTGCCAGCACTTCACAGGGTACATCCTACGAGCAGTACTTC. As protein: CASTSQGTSYEQYF.

This clonotype has ten or more counts. The chain has TRBV5-6 and TRBJ2-5; tentatively, D is TRBD2 (5 bases). Per germline, CDR1 SGHDT and CDR2 YYEEEE. V lost 0 bases and J lost 2, with 8 bases in between. The CDR3 contains 14 residues. CDR3 in DNA: TGTGCCAGCAGCTTGGTCTCGGGGCAAGAGACCCAGTACTTC. This encodes CASSLVSGQETQYF.

This clonotype was detected ten times or more. The rearrangement uses TRBV3-1 and TRBJ2-1, with D hard to call. In germline, CDR1 is LGHDT, CDR2 YNNKEL (reference sequence). Trimming removed 1 base from V and 4 bases from J, with 8 bases in between. The CDR3 length is 14 residues. For the CDR3, the DNA is TGTGCCAGCAGCCAAGGCGATCCTTACAATGAGCAGTTCTTC. Translating gives CASSQGDPYNEQFF.

Ten or more counts support this clonotype. The V call is TRBV7-8, the J call TRBJ2-3; the match to TRBD1 covers 10 bases. CDR1 is SGHVS, CDR2 FQNEAQ, per germline. With 4 bases clipped from V and 1 base from J, the junction kept 5 bases outside the gene matches. CDR3 length: 16 residues. The CDR3 loop is CASSSRDRGGTDTQYF. CDR3 bases: TGTGCCAGCAGCTCGAGGGACAGGGGAGGCACAGATACGCAGTATTTT. Looking up the rest from reference TRBV7-8 and TRBJ2-3 gives the full variable domain: GAGVSQSPRYKVAKRGQDVALRCDPISGHVSLFWYQQALGQGPEFLTYFQNEAQLDKSGLPSDRFFAERPEGSVSTLKIQRTQQEDSAVYLCASSSRDRGGTDTQYFGPGTRLTVL.

This clonotype was seen many times. This chain links TRBV3-1 with TRBJ2-7; D is ambiguous. Trimming stripped 3 bases from V and 9 bases from J, with 12 bases between. CDR1 and CDR2 from the germline V gene are LGHDT and YNNKEL (reference sequence). This CDR3 region has 12 residues. CDR3 coding DNA: TGTGCCAGCAGCCAGGGCCCTGAGCCGCAGTACTTC. Amino acids: CASSQGPEPQYF.

In its sample, this clonotype ranks as medium-sized (0.01 to 0.1%). The V gene is TRBV20-1, the J gene TRBJ1-6; the match to TRBD1 covers 8 bases. V lost 1 base and J lost 6; bases outside the gene matches: 5. The CDR3 is 15 residues long. Germline V gene lookup returns CDR1 DFQATT and CDR2 SNEGSKA (reference sequence). The CDR3 loop is CSARADRGGNSPLHF. The CDR3 bases are TGCAGTGCTAGAGCAGACAGGGGAGGTAATTCACCCCTCCACTTT.

As concerns this clonotype: The junction departs from germline at one end; a sequencing error may be responsible. The genes are TRBV5-1 and TRBJ2-3; 7 nucleotides align to TRBD2. The V gene's germline CDR1 is SGHRS and CDR2 YFSETQ. The CDR3 is 15 amino acids. CDR3 nucleotides: TGCGCCAGCAGCTCTAGCGGTGGGCTCACATATACGCAGTATTTT. Translating it yields CASSSSGGLTYTQYF.